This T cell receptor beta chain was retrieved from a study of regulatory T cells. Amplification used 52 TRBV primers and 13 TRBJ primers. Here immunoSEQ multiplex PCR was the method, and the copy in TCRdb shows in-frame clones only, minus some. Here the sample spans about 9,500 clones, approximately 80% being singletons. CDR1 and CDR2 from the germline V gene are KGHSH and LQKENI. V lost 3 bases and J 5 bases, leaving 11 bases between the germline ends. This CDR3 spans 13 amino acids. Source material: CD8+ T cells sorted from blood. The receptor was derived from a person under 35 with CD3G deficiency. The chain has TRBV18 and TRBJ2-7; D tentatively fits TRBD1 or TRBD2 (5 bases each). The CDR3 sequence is CASSPGLGDEQYF. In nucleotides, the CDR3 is TGTGCCAGCTCACCCGGATTGGGGGACGAGCAGTACTTC.